One sample yielded the 29 T cell receptor beta chains listed below, sequenced in a study of shared clonotypes between healthy human individuals. Sequencing was performed with immunoSEQ multiplex PCR; in TCRdb, only in-frame clones are kept and a portion is missing. The data hold approximately 2.3 million clones, with roughly 93% observed a single time. Sequencing was performed on naive CD4+ T cells from PBMCs. The subset denotes: CD45RA+ positively selected. The receptors shown here come from a man between 18 and 29 years old in good health. Some clones in this sample may be carry-over from other donors' samples.

The V and J genes are TRBV11-1 and TRBJ2-2; 7 bases line up with TRBD2. Trimming removed 1 base from V and 2 bases from J; junction bases left unmatched: 10. This CDR3 comprises 18 residues. The germline gives CDR1 SGHAT, CDR2 FQDESV (reference sequence). The DNA for the CDR3 is TGTGCCAGCAGCTTAGTAAGGGCTAGCGGAGCAAACACCGGGGAGCTGTTTTTT. Amino acid sequence: CASSLVRASGANTGELFF.

The table lists this clone with a count of one. The rearrangement uses TRBV2 and TRBJ2-7, with 15 bases fitting TRBD2. V lost 8 bases, J lost 4 bases, and 12 bases stayed unmatched. CDR3 length: 17 residues. Looked up from germline, CDR1 is SNHLY and CDR2 is FYNNEI. The DNA of the CDR3 is TGTGCCAGCGTGAGGGGACTAGCGGGAGGAGGGGGGTACGAGCAGTACTTC. This codes for CASVRGLAGGGGYEQYF.

The chain recombines TRBV4-3 with TRBJ2-3; the D gene is possibly TRBD2 (5 bases). Trimming removed 4 bases from V and 4 bases from J, with 18 bases in between. The length of the CDR3 is 16 residues. Looked up from germline, CDR1 is LGHNA and CDR2 is YSLEER. CDR3 in DNA: TGCGCCAGCAGCCCTGCGGCTGTTAGAGCGGCAGATACGCAGTATTTT. This encodes CASSPAAVRAADTQYF.

Points on this clone: The same CDR3 can be traced to other DNA sequences in this sample. The chain uses TRBV20-1 and TRBJ2-7; D uncertain. V was clipped by 1 base and J by 4 bases, with 5 bases between them. CDR3 length: 11 amino acids. CDR1 is DFQATT, CDR2 SNEGSKA, per germline (reference sequence). Here the CDR3 reads CSARGAYEQYF. DNA of the CDR3: TGCAGTGCTAGAGGGGCGTACGAGCAGTACTTC.

The chain is built from TRBV5-1 and TRBJ2-1, with 9 nucleotides matching TRBD1. The CDR3 is made up of 15 amino acids. The germline gives CDR1 SGHRS, CDR2 YFSETQ. V shed 5 bases, J shed 6 bases, and the junction held 9 bases outside the gene matches. CDR3 bases: TGCGCCAGCAGATTAAGGGACAGGGTAGGCAATGAGCAGTTCTTC. This gives the protein CASRLRDRVGNEQFF.

The chain couples TRBV5-1 to TRBJ2-7; D is unclear. The CDR3 contains 13 residues. V lost 4 bases and J lost 6, with 14 bases in between. From germline, CDR1 is SGHRS and CDR2 YFSETQ. CDR3 sequence: CASSADLAREQYF. The DNA of the CDR3 is TGCGCCAGCAGCGCTGACCTGGCCCGCGAGCAGTACTTC. Variable domain in full (rest from reference TRBV5-1 and TRBJ2-7): KAGVTQTPRYLIKTRGQQVTLSCSPISGHRSVSWYQQTPGQGLQFLFEYFSETQRNKGNFPGRFSGRQFSNSRSEMNVSTLELGDSALYLCASSADLAREQYFGPGTRLTVT.

The chain links TRBV19 to TRBJ2-7; 9 bases match TRBD1. The junction had 9 bases not matched to a gene; V was cut back by 4 bases and J by 5 bases. The CDR3 extends over 15 amino acids. Germline CDR1 and CDR2: LNHDA and SQIVND (reference sequence). The chain's CDR3 is CASSNLGQGGHEQYF. In DNA form, the CDR3 reads TGTGCCAGTAGTAACCTGGGACAGGGAGGTCACGAGCAGTACTTC.

The chain combines TRBV18 with TRBJ2-2, with TRBD1 matching 7 bases. After removal of 6 bases from V and 3 bases from J, the junction contained 7 bases not matched to a gene. The length of the CDR3 is 15 residues. Germline CDR1 is KGHSH and CDR2 is LQKENI. CDR3 amino acids: CASSPSGQDTGELFF. CDR3 DNA sequence: TGTGCCAGCTCTCCCTCCGGACAGGACACCGGGGAGCTGTTTTTT.

The rearrangement uses TRBV6-1 and TRBJ1-4; D is unresolved. The CDR3 spans 15 residues. Germline V gene data show CDR1 as MNHNS and CDR2 as SASEGT. Trimming stripped 5 bases from V and 0 bases from J, with 10 bases between. The CDR3: CASSKMTPTNEKLFF. CDR3 sequence (DNA): TGTGCCAGCAGTAAAATGACACCAACTAATGAAAAACTGTTTTTT.

The chain couples TRBV11-3 to TRBJ2-2; 8 nucleotides line up with TRBD1. Germline CDR1 reads SGHNT; CDR2 reads YENEEA. The CDR3 loop spans 15 amino acids. Unmatched junction bases numbered 3, after V lost 3 bases and J lost 3 bases. The CDR3 DNA reads as TGTGCCAGCAGCTTGGACAGGGCACACACCGGGGAGCTGTTTTTT. Protein product: CASSLDRAHTGELFF.

The V gene is TRBV18, the J gene TRBJ2-2; 9 bases line up with TRBD1. The CDR3 is 16 amino acids. V trimming: 3 bases; J trimming: 5 bases; junction bases outside the gene matches: 7. Germline CDR1 is KGHSH and CDR2 is LQKENI. CDR3 sequence reads: CASSPQPGQGTGELFF. The CDR3 DNA reads TGTGCCAGCTCACCTCAACCGGGACAGGGTACCGGGGAGCTGTTTTTT.

Note on this clone: Other DNA sequences from this sample encode an identical CDR3 as well. J is TRBJ1-1 and V is TRBV28; D is undetermined. Trimming cost V 3 bases and J 5 bases, with 7 bases left between them. Germline V gene sequence: CDR1 MDHEN, CDR2 SYDVKM. This CDR3 is built from 12 residues. CDR3 in DNA: TGTGCCAGCAGTTTTCTCGGTACTGAAGCTTTCTTT. It yields the protein CASSFLGTEAFF.

Of note for this clone: Other DNA sequences in this sample translate to the same CDR3. This sequence joins TRBV5-6 and TRBJ1-3; D not resolved. CDR1 is SGHDT, CDR2 YYEEEE, per germline. This CDR3 has 14 residues. Trimming shortened V by 0 bases and J by 2 bases, and 6 bases separated the two germline ends. CDR3 region: CASSLVAAGNTIYF. DNA for the CDR3: TGTGCCAGCAGCTTGGTGGCCGCTGGAAACACCATATATTTT.

CDR3 sequence: CASIERTYNEQFF. Here the CDR3 DNA reads TGTGCCAGCATTGAGCGGACTTACAATGAGCAGTTCTTC. The gene calls are TRBV28 and TRBJ2-1, with D tentatively TRBD2 (5 bases). V was trimmed by 7 bases and J by 4 bases, leaving 11 bases between them. This CDR3 spans 13 amino acids. CDR1 MDHEN and CDR2 SYDVKM come from the germline V gene.

This chain links TRBV2 with TRBJ1-5; no firm D call. Germline CDR1 SNHLY, CDR2 FYNNEI. This CDR3 region has 16 residues. The V and J ends lost 6 bases and 6 bases respectively, with 21 bases between them. The CDR3 DNA reads TGTGCCAGCAGCCTCGAGGCACTCAGGTTGGGTCAGCCCCAGCATTTT. It yields the protein CASSLEALRLGQPQHF.

As DNA, the CDR3 is TGTGCCAGTAGTACACGTTGGACAGACGTAACAGATACGCAGTATTTT. Its translation: CASSTRWTDVTDTQYF. The gene calls are TRBV19 and TRBJ2-3, with D maybe TRBD1 (6 bases). The V gene's germline CDR1 is LNHDA and CDR2 SQIVND (reference sequence). The V and J ends lost 4 bases and 3 bases respectively, with 17 bases between them. The CDR3 extends over 16 amino acids.

CDR3 protein: CASSVLLKGEQYF. CDR3 bases: TGTGCCAGCAGCGTCCTCCTCAAGGGCGAGCAGTACTTC. The chain has TRBV9 and TRBJ2-7, with D uncertain. V was clipped by 2 bases and J by 6 bases, with 12 bases between them. CDR1 SGDLS and CDR2 YYNGEE come from the germline V gene. This CDR3 region has 13 residues.

The CDR3 region has the DNA TGTGCCAGCAGCGCCACGACTAGCGGGAGGGCATTAGATACGCAGTATTTT. Translation: CASSATTSGRALDTQYF. The chain joins TRBV25-1 to TRBJ2-3; 14 bases are a match to TRBD2. The CDR3 has 17 residues. The V segment lost 6 bases and the J segment 5 bases; nucleotides outside the gene matches: 10. Germline lookup yields CDR1 MGHDK and CDR2 SYGVNS.

The chain carries TRBV5-1 and TRBJ2-1, with D uncertain. The CDR3 contains 18 residues. V lost 4 bases to trimming and J lost 0 bases, with 20 bases between them. Germline CDR1 is SGHRS and CDR2 is YFSETQ. The CDR3 reads CASSPTGVMPSSYNEQFF. The DNA for the CDR3 is TGCGCCAGCAGCCCTACCGGAGTGATGCCGAGCTCCTACAATGAGCAGTTCTTC.

V usage is TRBV5-1 and J usage is TRBJ2-1; no clear D. Per the germline V gene, CDR1 is SGHRS and CDR2 is YFSETQ. The CDR3 spans 16 residues. Trimming stripped 5 bases from V and 0 bases from J, with 15 bases between. Here the CDR3 reads CASRRRLFSSYNEQFF. The CDR3 coding sequence is TGCGCCAGCAGGCGGCGTCTGTTTAGCTCCTACAATGAGCAGTTCTTC.

V and J are TRBV20-1 and TRBJ1-2, with a tentative D call TRBD1 (5 bases). The V gene's germline CDR1 is DFQATT and CDR2 SNEGSKA (reference sequence). This CDR3 contains 10 residues. CDR3 nucleotide sequence: TGCAGCGGGGGAGCGGGTGGCTACACCTTC. Protein: CSGGAGGYTF.

About this clone: Other DNA sequences in this sample translate to the same CDR3. The chain has TRBV4-2 and TRBJ2-7; TRBD2 matches 7 bases. V lost 3 bases and J lost 6; bases outside the gene matches: 20. This CDR3 is built from 18 residues. Germline V gives CDR1 LGHNA, CDR2 YNFKEQ. The CDR3 DNA is TGTGCCAGCAGCCAGGAGCCGCCGCTAGCGGAGGGGAGGGGCGAGCAGTACTTC. The encoded protein is CASSQEPPLAEGRGEQYF.

This chain connects TRBV9 to TRBJ1-1; 11 bases map to TRBD1. The length of the CDR3 is 15 residues. Germline V gene data show CDR1 as SGDLS and CDR2 as YYNGEE. The V and J ends lost 3 bases and 3 bases, in that order; junction bases with no gene match: 4. The CDR3 region has the DNA TGTGCCAGCAGCGGGACAGGGGGCGGGGACACTGAAGCTTTCTTT. This encodes CASSGTGGGDTEAFF.

V gene TRBV27 combines with J gene TRBJ2-7, with 7 nucleotides matching TRBD1. Germline-derived CDR1 and CDR2 are MNHEY and SMNVEV (reference sequence). This CDR3 comprises 17 residues. The trim removed 5 bases at V and 0 bases at J, leaving 13 bases unmatched. The CDR3: CASSATRTGQRSYEQYF. The CDR3 DNA reads TGTGCCAGCAGTGCTACCCGAACGGGACAGCGCTCCTACGAGCAGTACTTC.

The chain uses TRBV30 and TRBJ2-2; D tentatively fits TRBD1 or TRBD2 (6 bases each). The CDR3 sequence is 14 residues long. V dropped 7 bases and J dropped 2 bases, with 14 bases sitting between them. The V gene's germline CDR1 is GTSNPN and CDR2 SVGIG (reference sequence). CDR3 in DNA: TGTGCCTTAACGGGGGCCTCAAACACCGGGGAGCTGTTTTTT. Its protein product is CALTGASNTGELFF. Variable domain in full (rest from reference TRBV30 and TRBJ2-2): SQTIHQWPATLVQPVGSPLSLECTVEGTSNPNLYWYRQAAGRGLQLLFYSVGIGQISSEVPQNLSASRPQDRQFILSSKKLLLSDSGFYLCALTGASNTGELFFGEGSRLTVL.

This clone was seen once. The V and J genes are TRBV5-4 and TRBJ2-3; TRBD2 matches at 11 bases. The trim removed 5 bases at V and 4 bases at J, leaving 18 bases unmatched. Germline assignment: CDR1 SGHNT and CDR2 YYREEE (reference sequence). The CDR3 length is 19 residues. CDR3 in amino acids: CASSPIAGGTRGGSDTQYF. The CDR3 nucleotides read TGTGCCAGCAGTCCAATAGCGGGAGGGACCCGCGGGGGGTCAGATACGCAGTATTTT.

For this clone: Other nucleotide sequences in the sample specify the same CDR3. The V and J genes are TRBV18 and TRBJ2-7; possible D gene TRBD1, 7 bases. From germline, CDR1 is KGHSH and CDR2 LQKENI. Trimming removed 3 bases at V and 2 bases at J, with 14 bases between. The CDR3 sequence is 15 residues long. The DNA of the CDR3 is TGTGCCAGCTCACCGGGGCAGGGGGGAACCTACGAGCAGTACTTC. Translated, it gives CASSPGQGGTYEQYF.

The chain carries TRBV7-3 and TRBJ2-7; the match to TRBD1 covers 9 bases. Trimming cost V 4 bases and J 6 bases; bases outside gene matches: 7. Per the germline V gene, CDR1 is SGHTA and CDR2 is FQGTGA. The CDR3 contains 14 residues. CDR3 sequence: CASSSLGQGSEQYF. The CDR3 region has the DNA TGTGCCAGCAGCTCCCTGGGACAGGGATCCGAGCAGTACTTC. Variable domain in full (rest from reference TRBV7-3 and TRBJ2-7): GAGVSQTPSNKVTEKGKYVELRCDPISGHTALYWYRQSLGQGPEFLIYFQGTGAADDSGLPNDRFFAVRPEGSVSTLKIQRTERGDSAVYLCASSSLGQGSEQYFGPGTRLTVT.

The chain recombines TRBV28 with TRBJ1-4; 7 nucleotides line up with TRBD1. The junction had 8 bases not matched to a gene; V was cut back by 5 bases and J by 8 bases. Germline-derived CDR1 and CDR2 are MDHEN and SYDVKM. The CDR3 runs to 14 residues. The CDR3 DNA reads TGTGCCAGCAGTCTCAGGGGGGGGAAAGAAAAACTGTTTTTT. Its translation is CASSLRGGKEKLFF.